This T cell receptor beta chain was documented in a study of T cell responses to AZD1222 COVID-19 vaccine. The study's findings and limits: Dominant at 160-218 and 743-854, vaccine-associated CD4 TCRs also spanned spike. Donors, mostly white British, included more females; clonal diversity was possibly underestimated.

This clone turned up a few times. Its matching antigen is unknown. The CDR3 totals 11 residues. V was shortened by 0 bases and J by 3 bases, with 0 bases between the two germline ends. CDR1 is SGHTS, CDR2 YDEGEE, per germline. Pooling was applied to second doses at about 4 or about 12 weeks. Some clones are missing from TCRdb's copy, which holds only in-frame ones; the method was immunoSEQ multiplex PCR. Of roughly 120,000 clones detected, around 87% appear once; the ten largest clones hold approximately 2.6%. The sample consisted of peripheral blood, taken 28 days after the second AZD1222 dose. This chain joins TRBV5-8 and TRBJ1-2; D call uncertain. The clonotype was recovered from an adult who received the AZD1222 COVID-19 vaccine. CDR3 DNA sequence: TGTGCCAGCAGCTTGGACTATGGCTACACCTTC. Translating it yields CASSLDYGYTF.